This note documents a single T cell receptor (beta chain) sequence. These donors were members of the approximately 120-subject validation cohort, a group separate from the approximately 700-subject first cohort. The sample belongs to a study of cytomegalovirus exposure and HLA in healthy donors. The germline V and J ends were trimmed by 1 base and 7 bases, with 11 bases remaining between them. The CDR3 extends over 13 amino acids. Measured with immunoSEQ multiplex PCR; TCRdb has only the in-frame clones, and not every one. The repertoire includes roughly 120,000 clones, roughly 90% of them detected once, and around 6% sits in the top ten.

This TCR came from a woman aged 18-30 years in good health and CMV-seropositive. The sequenced sample consisted of PBMCs. This sequence joins TRBV5-3 and TRBJ1-2, with unresolved D. TRBV5-3 is sorted into the ORF group, with uncertain function. The CDR3 here is CARSLPWASGYTF. The CDR3 nucleotides are TGTGCCAGAAGCTTGCCTTGGGCGAGTGGCTACACCTTC.